This is a list of T cell receptor beta chains from one sample in a study of metastatic and nonmetastatic thyroid tumors. TCRdb reprocessed the PCR reads using MiXCR. Found here are fewer than 9,000 clones, less than 45% of them singletons; the top ten hold roughly two fifths. Input material: tumor tissue. Receptors were obtained from a female donor with papillary thyroid cancer or a benign thyroid nodule (not recorded which). Some clones in this sample may be carry-over from other donors' samples. Both conserved end residues are part of each CDR3. D genes are given only for firm matches. Clone size is not always given. Where it is, it says once, few, many or a class for expanded clones.

j_call: TRBJ2-3
v_call: TRBV12-3/TRBV12-4
clone_size: NA
d_call: TRBD1
cdr3_aa: CASNSGGQGMTDTQYF
cdr3_nt: TGTGCCAGCAATTCGGGGGGACAGGGGATGACAGATACGCAGTATTTT

j_call: TRBJ2-3
v_call: TRBV28
clone_size: medium-sized
d_call: NA
cdr3_aa: CASSSISGRAADTQYF
cdr3_nt: TGTGCCAGCAGTTCCATTAGCGGCCGGGCGGCAGATACGCAGTATTTT

j_call: TRBJ1-6
v_call: TRBV7-3
clone_size: medium-sized
d_call: TRBD1
cdr3_aa: CASSPGDRDNSPLHF
cdr3_nt: TGTGCCAGCAGCCCGGGGGACAGGGATAATTCACCCCTCCACTTT

j_call: TRBJ2-7
v_call: TRBV11-1
clone_size: NA
d_call: NA
cdr3_aa: CASSLTRGYEQYF
cdr3_nt: TGTGCCAGCAGCCTCACGAGGGGCTACGAGCAGTACTTC

j_call: TRBJ2-3
v_call: TRBV12-3/TRBV12-4
clone_size: medium-sized
d_call: NA
cdr3_aa: CASRSGGSTDTQYF
cdr3_nt: TGTGCCAGCCGTTCAGGCGGGAGCACAGATACGCAGTATTTT

j_call: TRBJ1-1
v_call: TRBV19
clone_size: NA
d_call: NA
cdr3_aa: CASSLQGANTEAFF
cdr3_nt: TGTGCCAGTAGTTTACAGGGAGCGAACACTGAAGCTTTCTTT

j_call: TRBJ1-1
v_call: TRBV4-1
clone_size: NA
d_call: NA
cdr3_aa: CASSQGTENTEAFF
cdr3_nt: TGCGCCAGCAGCCAAGGGACAGAGAACACTGAAGCTTTCTTT

j_call: TRBJ2-3
v_call: TRBV5-1
clone_size: NA
d_call: TRBD2
cdr3_aa: CASSGIAGGSTDTQYF
cdr3_nt: TGCGCCAGCAGCGGTATAGCGGGAGGGAGCACAGATACGCAGTATTTT

j_call: TRBJ1-1
v_call: TRBV7-2
clone_size: NA
d_call: NA
cdr3_aa: CASSLVQGRNTEAFF
cdr3_nt: TGTGCCAGCAGCTTAGTGCAAGGACGGAACACTGAAGCTTTCTTT

j_call: TRBJ2-7
v_call: TRBV6-2/TRBV6-3
clone_size: NA
d_call: NA
cdr3_aa: CASTSPEENYEQYF
cdr3_nt: TGTGCCAGCACCAGCCCCGAGGAAAACTACGAGCAGTACTTC

j_call: TRBJ1-6
v_call: TRBV11-2
clone_size: large
d_call: NA
cdr3_aa: CASSSEGTNSPLHF
cdr3_nt: TGTGCCAGCAGCTCAGAGGGGACCAATTCACCCCTCCACTTT

j_call: TRBJ1-2
v_call: TRBV28
clone_size: few
d_call: TRBD1
cdr3_aa: CASRRDRGTDGYTF
cdr3_nt: TGTGCCAGCAGACGAGACAGGGGCACCGATGGCTACACCTTC

j_call: TRBJ2-2
v_call: TRBV5-1
clone_size: NA
d_call: TRBD2
cdr3_aa: CASSHSGSGGELFF
cdr3_nt: TGCGCCAGCAGCCATAGCGGGAGCGGCGGGGAGCTGTTTTTT

j_call: TRBJ2-3
v_call: TRBV27
clone_size: NA
d_call: NA
cdr3_aa: CASSPLSTDTQYF
cdr3_nt: TGTGCCAGCAGTCCCCTTAGCACAGATACGCAGTATTTT

j_call: TRBJ2-3
v_call: TRBV10-3
clone_size: medium-sized
d_call: NA
cdr3_aa: CAISLVSADTQYF
cdr3_nt: TGTGCCATCAGTCTCGTAAGTGCCGATACGCAGTATTTT

j_call: TRBJ2-7
v_call: TRBV20-1
clone_size: once
d_call: TRBD2
cdr3_aa: CSSGTSGISNEQYF
cdr3_nt: TGCAGTTCCGGTACTAGCGGGATTTCAAACGAGCAGTACTTC

j_call: TRBJ1-3
v_call: TRBV4-1
clone_size: NA
d_call: TRBD1
cdr3_aa: CASSQEDRAGNTIYF
cdr3_nt: TGCGCCAGCAGCCAGGAGGACAGGGCCGGAAACACCATATATTTT

j_call: TRBJ2-7
v_call: TRBV6-1
clone_size: large
d_call: NA
cdr3_aa: CASTEEAGESYEQYF
cdr3_nt: TGTGCCAGCACTGAAGAGGCCGGTGAGTCCTACGAGCAGTACTTC

j_call: TRBJ2-2
v_call: TRBV6-1
clone_size: NA
d_call: NA
cdr3_aa: CASRLGGIGELFF
cdr3_nt: TGTGCCAGCCGACTTGGGGGGATCGGGGAGCTGTTTTTT

j_call: TRBJ2-3
v_call: TRBV6-1
clone_size: few
d_call: NA
cdr3_aa: CASTRWGDGEGIDTQYF
cdr3_nt: TGTGCCAGCACCAGGTGGGGCGACGGAGAGGGTATAGATACGCAGTATTTT

j_call: TRBJ1-4
v_call: TRBV9
clone_size: medium-sized
d_call: NA
cdr3_aa: CASSGSNEKLFF
cdr3_nt: TGTGCCAGCTCAGGGTCTAATGAAAAACTGTTTTTT

j_call: TRBJ1-1
v_call: TRBV5-1
clone_size: NA
d_call: NA
cdr3_aa: CASSAGRGTEAFF
cdr3_nt: TGCGCCAGCAGCGCTGGGAGGGGGACTGAAGCTTTCTTT

j_call: TRBJ1-1
v_call: TRBV10-3
clone_size: once
d_call: NA
cdr3_aa: CAISEPYTEAFF
cdr3_nt: TGTGCCATCAGTGAGCCCTACACTGAAGCTTTCTTT

j_call: TRBJ1-1
v_call: TRBV6-1
clone_size: NA
d_call: NA
cdr3_aa: CASSAGAQAFF
cdr3_nt: TGTGCCAGCAGTGCAGGGGCGCAGGCTTTCTTT